These T cell receptor beta chains were read from a single sample in a study of breast tumors, draining lymph nodes, adjacent tissues. Each CDR3 protein gets one entry after TCRdb re-called the multiplex PCR reads with MiXCR. This table has around 150,000 distinct CDR3 sequences, more than 20% appearing once. Sequenced material: axillary lymph node tissue. These receptors were obtained from a female donor with breast cancer. Some clones in this sample may be carry-over from other donors' samples. The CDR3 runs from the conserved cysteine through the conserved F or W. Each record gives: V gene, CDR3 protein.

>TRBV5-6
CASSPTSGSIYGQYF
>TRBV20-1
CSAREGGGPWNEQYF
>TRBV29-1
CSGLGNNYGYTF
>TRBV10-1
CASSEYRGSEETQYF
>TRBV6-1
CASSDDRVVIIYEQHF
>TRBV28
CASNSYRFCNEQFF
>TRBV10-3
CAISAGKGTEAFF
>TRBV27
CASTAMAGVLSGYTF
>TRBV6-5
CASSELAGGPRDNEQFF
>TRBV28
CASSDYGQSGANVLTF
>TRBV5-5
CASSLRPPGETQYF
>TRBV7-9
CASSFGTGGTTYEQYF
>TRBV28
CASSLLASGRTYEQYF
>TRBV20-1
CSARDRTGEETQYF